These T cell receptor beta chains were read from a single sample in a study of vaccination effects on CD4 cells after COVID-19. Repertoires were generated with immunoSEQ multiplex PCR, while TCRdb's copy carries only in-frame clones and drops some. Of 55,000 to 75,000 clones listed, roughly four fifths are singletons. These TCRs' antigens remain unknown. Sequenced here: CD4+ T cells from PBMCs cultured with HCoV-NL63 spike peptides, sampled before COVID-19 vaccination. Every receptor here comes from a human donor who received a COVID-19 vaccine. Each CDR3 is given with its conserved first and last residue. A D gene is named only where the DNA matches it firmly. Not every row has a clone size; where given, it reads once, few, many or a size class.

>-|TRBV6-1|TRBJ1-6|15|-
CASSETGTLNSPLHF
TGTGCCAGCAGTGAGACCGGGACACTAAATTCACCCCTCCACTTT
>-|TRBV24-1|TRBJ2-2|17|TRBD1
CATSDHQPTGFTGELFF
TGTGCCACCAGTGACCACCAGCCGACAGGGTTCACCGGGGAGCTGTTTTTT
>few|TRBV5-6|TRBJ1-3|17|TRBD1
CASSPIRGPISGNTIYF
TGTGCCAGCAGCCCCATCAGGGGGCCCATCTCTGGAAACACCATATATTTT
>-|TRBV10-3|TRBJ2-5|15|-
CAISESGTDAETQYF
TGTGCCATCAGTGAGTCAGGGACGGACGCAGAGACCCAGTACTTC
>-|TRBV24-1|TRBJ1-1|15|-
CATSDPRTQNTEAFF
TGTGCCACCAGTGACCCAAGGACACAGAACACTGAAGCTTTCTTT
>-|TRBV18|TRBJ1-1|14|-
CASSSLNRDTEAFF
TGTGCCAGCTCATCGTTAAATAGGGACACTGAAGCTTTCTTT
>-|TRBV19|TRBJ1-4|13|-
CASRDGWGEKLFF
TGTGCCAGTAGAGACGGTTGGGGGGAAAAACTGTTTTTT
>-|TRBV18|TRBJ1-5|13|-
CASSRQVDQPQHF
TGTGCCAGCTCACGACAGGTAGATCAGCCCCAGCATTTT
>-|TRBV15|TRBJ2-1|14|TRBD1
CATSRGQGINEQFF
TGTGCCACCAGCAGGGGACAGGGGATCAATGAGCAGTTCTTC
>few|TRBV29-1|TRBJ1-3|13|-
CSVSLGSGNTIYF
TGCAGCGTGTCCTTGGGGTCTGGAAACACCATATATTTT
>-|TRBV6-5|TRBJ1-3|11|-
CASSYGNTIYF
TGTGCCAGCAGTTACGGAAACACCATATATTTT
>-|TRBV5-1|TRBJ1-2|15|TRBD1
CASSLQGTGDDGYTF
TGCGCCAGCAGCCTCCAGGGGACAGGGGATGATGGCTACACCTTC
>-|TRBV24-1|TRBJ2-5|15|TRBD2
CATSVAGGGQETQYF
TGTGCCACCAGTGTGGCGGGGGGAGGTCAAGAGACCCAGTACTTC
>-|TRBV6-5|TRBJ1-5|14|TRBD1
CASSPDRGNQPQHF
TGTGCCAGCAGTCCGGACAGGGGCAATCAGCCCCAGCATTTT
>once|TRBV3-1/TRBV3-2|TRBJ1-1|11|-
CASSQSTEAFF
TGTGCCAGCAGCCAAAGTACTGAAGCTTTCTTT
>-|TRBV6-5|TRBJ1-1|14|TRBD1
CASSPGTGRTKAFF
TGTGCCAGCAGTCCGGGGACAGGGAGGACTAAAGCTTTCTTT
>-|TRBV11-2|TRBJ2-3|16|TRBD1
CASSPGGGRGTDTQYF
TGTGCCAGCAGCCCAGGGGGCGGACGAGGCACAGATACGCAGTATTTT
>-|TRBV6-2/TRBV6-3|TRBJ2-2|15|-
CASSEGGTNTGELFF
TGTGCCAGCAGCGAAGGAGGCACAAACACCGGGGAGCTGTTTTTT
>-|TRBV24-1|TRBJ1-2|15|-
CATSDPATGDYGYTF
TGTGCCACCAGTGACCCTGCGACAGGAGACTATGGCTACACCTTC
>-|TRBV7-2|TRBJ1-3|15|-
CASSLSIFSGNTIYF
TGTGCCAGCAGCTTATCTATCTTCTCTGGAAACACCATATATTTT
>-|TRBV15|TRBJ1-1|12|-
CATSRDREEAFF
TGTGCCACCAGCAGAGACAGGGAAGAAGCTTTCTTT
>-|TRBV6-5|TRBJ2-5|15|TRBD2
CATQTSGGNQETQYF
TGTGCCACCCAAACTAGCGGGGGTAACCAAGAGACCCAGTACTTC
>few|TRBV7-2|TRBJ1-4|14|TRBD1
CASSLDREGVKLFF
TGTGCCAGCAGCTTGGACAGGGAAGGGGTAAAACTGTTTTTT
>-|TRBV18|TRBJ1-4|15|-
CASSPFPTTNEKLFF
TGTGCCAGCTCACCTTTTCCCACAACTAATGAAAAACTGTTTTTT
>-|TRBV2|TRBJ1-1|13|-
CASSAAPSTEAFF
TGTGCCAGCAGTGCGGCGCCAAGCACTGAAGCTTTCTTT
>-|TRBV30|TRBJ2-1|14|-
CAWSVEGDYNEQFF
TGTGCCTGGAGTGTAGAGGGGGATTACAATGAGCAGTTCTTC
>-|TRBV4-3|TRBJ2-3|16|-
CASSQAGSWRSDTQYF
TGCGCCAGCAGCCAAGCGGGCAGCTGGCGTTCAGATACGCAGTATTTT
>-|TRBV20-1|TRBJ2-5|11|TRBD2
CSATRGLAKYF
TGCAGTGCAACTCGAGGACTAGCGAAGTACTTC
>-|TRBV28|TRBJ1-1|15|-
CASSPRWGAPPEAFF
TGTGCCAGCAGTCCCCGGTGGGGGGCGCCCCCTGAAGCTTTCTTT
>once|TRBV5-4|TRBJ2-3|15|-
CASSLGGAGTDTQYF
TGTGCCAGCAGCTTAGGGGGGGCAGGCACAGATACGCAGTATTTT
>-|TRBV5-1|TRBJ1-2|14|-
CASSLDPTPGGYTF
TGCGCCAGCAGCTTGGATCCCACTCCGGGTGGCTACACCTTC
>-|TRBV7-2|TRBJ1-4|14|TRBD1
CASSLGTGIEKLFF
TGTGCCAGCAGCTTGGGGACAGGAATTGAAAAACTGTTTTTT
>-|TRBV7-2|TRBJ1-2|14|-
CASSLDGGGGGYTF
TGTGCCAGCAGCTTAGATGGTGGGGGCGGTGGCTACACCTTC
>-|TRBV28|TRBJ1-2|16|TRBD1
CASSFPGDSFNYGYTF
TGTGCCAGCAGTTTCCCAGGGGACAGCTTTAACTATGGCTACACCTTC
>-|TRBV5-8|TRBJ2-1|16|-
CASSSGTRSSYNEQFF
TGTGCCAGCAGCTCCGGGACTCGAAGCTCCTACAATGAGCAGTTCTTC
>-|TRBV27|TRBJ2-4|14|-
CASSFPPEGLIQYF
TGTGCCAGCAGTTTCCCCCCGGAGGGGTTAATTCAGTACTTC
>-|TRBV2|TRBJ1-2|14|TRBD1
CASREQGNNYGYTF
TGTGCCAGCAGAGAACAGGGGAATAACTATGGCTACACCTTC
>-|TRBV2|TRBJ2-2|14|TRBD1
CASRQTGVPGELFF
TGTGCCAGCAGGCAAACAGGGGTCCCCGGGGAGCTGTTTTTT
>-|TRBV18|TRBJ1-5|14|TRBD1
CASSPGQGAQPQHF
TGTGCCAGCTCACCGGGGCAGGGGGCTCAGCCCCAGCATTTT
>-|TRBV19|TRBJ2-5|13|TRBD2
CASSSTSALTQYF
TGTGCCAGTAGTTCGACTAGCGCCCTGACCCAGTACTTC
>-|TRBV19|TRBJ2-6|15|-
CASSPWTDGANVLTF
TGTGCCAGTAGTCCGTGGACAGACGGGGCCAACGTCCTGACTTTC
>-|TRBV3-1/TRBV3-2|TRBJ1-1|13|-
CASSQDWGTEAFF
TGTGCCAGCAGCCAAGATTGGGGGACCGAAGCTTTCTTT